Listed here are 22 T cell receptor beta chains from one sample, sequenced in a study of CD8 T cells in ankylosing spondylitis. TCRdb ran MiXCR on the 5' RACE reads and lists one entry per CDR3 protein. This repertoire shows 50,000 to 65,000 distinct CDR3 sequences, approximately 8% found once; its top ten account for approximately 8%. The sequencing sample was made of blood, either unsorted or a sorted T cell fraction (not recorded which). All receptors come from a female donor with ankylosing spondylitis or in good health (not recorded which).

This clonotype was found many times. The rearrangement uses TRBV19 and TRBJ2-2; D tentatively fits TRBD1 or TRBD2 (5 bases each). This CDR3 has 15 residues. Deletions cut 3 bases from V and 0 bases from J, with 8 bases between. From germline, CDR1 is LNHDA and CDR2 SQIVND (reference sequence). CDR3 DNA sequence: TGTGCCAGTAGTATCAAGGGACCGAACACCGGGGAGCTGTTTTTT. Amino acids: CASSIKGPNTGELFF. Full variable domain (rest looked up from reference TRBV19 and TRBJ2-2): DGGITQSPKYLFRKEGQNVTLSCEQNLNHDAMYWYRQDPGQGLRLIYYSQIVNDFQKGDIAEGYSVSREKKESFPLTVTSAQKNPTAFYLCASSIKGPNTGELFFGEGSRLTVL.

This clonotype was seen once. Just one base apart from a much larger clone, this may be a read error. The gene calls are TRBV14 and TRBJ2-3; weak D call: TRBD1 (5 bases). Germline values: CDR1 SGHDN, CDR2 FVKESK. CDR3 length equals 14 residues. The CDR3 DNA is TGTGTCAGCAGCCAAGCGAGCAGGGCCGATACGCAGTATTTT. Its translation: CVSSQASRADTQYF. Drawing the rest from reference TRBV14 and TRBJ2-3, the complete variable domain is EAGVTQFPSHSVIEKGQTVTLRCDPISGHDNLYWYRRVMGKEIKFLLHFVKESKQDESGMPNNRFLAERTGGTYSTLKVQPAELEDSGVYFCVSSQASRADTQYFGPGTRLTVL.

This clonotype came up many times. The chain links TRBV10-2 to TRBJ2-5, with 9 bases identical to TRBD2. The CDR3 has 17 residues. V lost 3 bases, J lost 0 bases, and 8 bases stayed unmatched. Germline CDR1 WSHSY, CDR2 SAAADI. The DNA of the CDR3 is TGCGCCAGCAGTGACCCGGTGGCGGGGGGGTACCAAGAGACCCAGTACTTC. Translation: CASSDPVAGGYQETQYF.

There are many counts of this clonotype. This rearrangement joins TRBV11-2 to TRBJ2-5, with D possibly being TRBD1 or TRBD2 (5 bases each). The germline V gene encodes CDR1 SGHAT and CDR2 FQNNGV. V lost 0 bases to trimming and J lost 3 bases, with 11 bases between them. This CDR3 spans 15 amino acids. This CDR3 reads CASSLEGTAKETQYF. CDR3 DNA sequence: TGTGCCAGCAGCTTAGAAGGGACGGCCAAAGAGACCCAGTACTTC.

This clonotype was observed many times. The DNA of the CDR3 is TGCAGTGCCTGGGGACCTTTGAACACTGAAGCTTTCTTT. Translated: CSAWGPLNTEAFF. This rearrangement joins TRBV20-1 to TRBJ1-1; D possibly corresponds to TRBD1 (5 bases). Germline values: CDR1 DFQATT, CDR2 SNEGSKA (reference sequence). V was clipped by 6 bases and J by 0 bases, with 11 bases between them. The CDR3 spans 13 residues.

This clonotype was seen many times. This sequence joins TRBV19 and TRBJ2-2, with TRBD1 identical over 9 bases. Losses at the gene ends were 9 bases for V and 6 bases for J; bases not matched to a gene: 5. CDR3 length: 13 amino acids. CDR1 and CDR2 from the germline V gene are LNHDA and SQIVND (reference sequence). The CDR3 nucleotides read TGTGCCAGCGGGACAGGGAATGCCGGGGAGCTGTTTTTT. The encoded protein is CASGTGNAGELFF.

Many counts were recorded for this clonotype. The V gene is TRBV5-1, the J gene TRBJ2-1; D possibly corresponds to TRBD2 (6 bases). Germline V CDR1 and CDR2: SGHRS, YFSETQ. The germline V and J ends were trimmed by 4 bases and 6 bases, with 14 bases remaining between them. The CDR3 extends over 14 amino acids. DNA for the CDR3: TGCGCCAGCAGCCACGGGACTCCGGGCAATGAGCAGTTCTTC. This encodes CASSHGTPGNEQFF.

This clonotype was observed at least ten times. The rearrangement joins TRBV12-3 or TRBV12-4 to TRBJ2-1, with a tentative D call TRBD1 (7 bases). CDR3 length: 15 amino acids. With 6 bases removed from V and 7 bases from J, the gap between germline ends came to 19 bases. Here the CDR3 reads CASSRQGEGGNEQFF. The CDR3 nucleotides are TGTGCCAGCAGCCGACAGGGCGAAGGGGGGAATGAGCAGTTCTTC.

At least ten counts were recorded for this clonotype. The V and J genes are TRBV10-3 and TRBJ1-4; TRBD1 agrees at 7 bases. CDR1 and CDR2 (germline): ENHRY, SYGVKD. Germline trimming cut 11 bases from V and 4 bases from J; bases unmatched to any gene: 7. CDR3 size: 13 residues. The CDR3 protein is CAAGGQLNEKLFF. The CDR3 region has the DNA TGTGCCGCGGGGGGACAGCTTAATGAAAAACTGTTTTTT.

At least ten counts were recorded for this clonotype. The chain joins TRBV20-1 to TRBJ1-5; D ambiguous. The CDR3 covers 13 residues. Per the germline V gene, CDR1 is DFQATT and CDR2 is SNEGSKA (reference sequence). Trimming stripped 4 bases from V and 5 bases from J, with 12 bases between. The DNA for the CDR3 is TGCAGTGCTACCCCAGGCTCAGATCAGCCCCAGCATTTT. Its translation is CSATPGSDQPQHF.

At least ten counts were recorded for this clonotype. The chain uses TRBV20-1 and TRBJ2-2; a weak D match, TRBD1 (5 bases). This CDR3 is built from 14 residues. Trimming took off 3 bases at V and 6 bases at J, with 14 bases between the two ends. CDR1 and CDR2 (germline): DFQATT, SNEGSKA (reference sequence). CDR3 sequence: CSASTGGGSGELFF. In DNA, the CDR3 is TGCAGTGCTAGCACAGGTGGTGGCTCCGGGGAGCTGTTTTTT.

Many counts were recorded for this clonotype. V usage is TRBV5-1 and J usage is TRBJ2-3; the match to TRBD1 covers 8 bases. CDR3 size: 17 residues. Losses at the gene ends were 0 bases for V and 1 base for J; bases not matched to a gene: 7. Germline V gives CDR1 SGHRS, CDR2 YFSETQ. CDR3 sequence: CASSLGTGPLGTDTQYF. The CDR3 coding sequence is TGCGCCAGCAGCTTGGGGACAGGGCCACTCGGCACAGATACGCAGTATTTT.

This clonotype occurred a few times. The chain links TRBV3-1 to TRBJ2-6, with a possible D match to TRBD2 (5 bases). Trimming cost V 11 bases and J 2 bases, with 22 bases left between them. Germline V gives CDR1 LGHDT, CDR2 YNNKEL (reference sequence). The CDR3 is 17 residues long. CDR3 coding DNA: TGTGCCTGCTGCCAAGAGTGGACGGGGACTGGGGCCAACGTCCTGACTTTC. Translation: CACCQEWTGTGANVLTF.

This clonotype has ten or more counts. The genes are TRBV29-1 and TRBJ2-1, with TRBD2 matching 8 bases. Germline V CDR1 and CDR2: SQVTM, ANQGSEA. The CDR3 length is 14 residues. V trimming: 5 bases; J trimming: 4 bases; junction bases outside the gene matches: 7. CDR3 DNA: TGCAGCGTTTCGGTGACTAGCGCTTACAATGAGCAGTTCTTC. Protein: CSVSVTSAYNEQFF.

This clonotype was seen repeatedly, ten times or more. This chain uses TRBV10-3 with TRBJ2-3; D unresolved. Between the trimmed V and J ends, which lost 3 bases and 3 bases, there was a span of 16 bases. Germline CDR1 reads ENHRY; CDR2 reads SYGVKD. The CDR3 totals 16 residues. The CDR3 DNA sequence: TGTGCCATCAGTGACCCGGGTCCCACATTAACAGATACGCAGTATTTT. Translation gives CAISDPGPTLTDTQYF.

This clonotype was detected ten times or more. The gene calls are TRBV5-4 and TRBJ2-3; possible D gene TRBD2, 6 bases. V lost 5 bases to trimming and J lost 4 bases, with 14 bases between them. The CDR3 covers 14 residues. The germline V gene encodes CDR1 SGHNT and CDR2 YYREEE (reference sequence). Written as DNA, the CDR3 is TGTGCCAGCAGGGGGGGTGGGGTCGCAGATACGCAGTATTTT. Translating it yields CASRGGGVADTQYF.

This clonotype was counted ten times or more. V usage is TRBV12-3 or TRBV12-4 and J usage is TRBJ1-6, with 7 bases matching TRBD1. The CDR3 consists of 14 residues. J gave up 4 bases and V 5 bases, and 2 bases lay outside the gene matches. CDR3 bases: TGTGCCAGCAGTCGGACAGGTTATAATTCACCCCTCCACTTT. The encoded protein is CASSRTGYNSPLHF.

This clonotype was counted at least ten times. This chain links TRBV6-1 with TRBJ1-1; D possibly corresponds to TRBD1 (6 bases). There are 14 residues in the CDR3. Trimming cost V 5 bases and J 4 bases, with 14 bases left between them. Germline values: CDR1 MNHNS, CDR2 SASEGT. The CDR3 reads CASSQQGRSTEAFF. The CDR3 region has the DNA TGTGCCAGCAGTCAACAGGGTCGAAGCACTGAAGCTTTCTTT.

This clonotype has a count of ten or more. V gene TRBV7-8 combines with J gene TRBJ2-7; 7 nucleotides align to TRBD2. V shed 5 bases, J shed 4 bases, and the junction held 14 bases outside the gene matches. Germline values: CDR1 SGHVS, CDR2 FQNEAQ. The CDR3 is made up of 16 amino acids. CDR3: CASSPPLRLGGYEQYF. As DNA, the CDR3 is TGTGCCAGCAGCCCCCCCCTCCGTCTGGGGGGGTACGAGCAGTACTTC.

This clonotype was counted at least ten times. The chain has TRBV5-5 and TRBJ2-3, with unresolved D. Germline CDR1 reads SGHKS; CDR2 reads YYEKEE (reference sequence). The CDR3 is 14 residues long. Trimming took 1 base from V and 3 from J, leaving 9 bases between them. CDR3 residues: CASSLTSQTDTQYF. For the CDR3, the DNA is TGTGCCAGCAGCTTGACTTCCCAGACAGATACGCAGTATTTT.

This chain uses TRBV9 with TRBJ2-1; no reliable D call. V gave up 0 bases and J gave up 8 bases, with 6 bases separating them. Germline assignment: CDR1 SGDLS and CDR2 YYNGEE. CDR3 length: 12 amino acids. The CDR3 coding sequence is TGTGCCAGCAGCGTAGCGGGTTATGAGCAGTTCTTC. Its protein product is CASSVAGYEQFF.

Ten or more counts support this clonotype. V and J are TRBV5-6 and TRBJ2-5; D not resolved. CDR1 is SGHDT, CDR2 YYEEEE, per germline. The CDR3 has 14 amino acids. V shed 0 bases and J shed 7 bases, with 13 bases lying between them. This CDR3 is CASSLGIGKGTQYF. CDR3 DNA sequence: TGTGCCAGCAGCTTGGGGATAGGGAAGGGGACCCAGTACTTC. The full variable domain, completed using reference TRBV5-6 and TRBJ2-5, is DAGVTQSPTHLIKTRGQQVTLRCSPKSGHDTVSWYQQALGQGPQFIFQYYEEEERQRGNFPDRFSGHQFPNYSSELNVNALLLGDSALYLCASSLGIGKGTQYFGPGTRLLVL.